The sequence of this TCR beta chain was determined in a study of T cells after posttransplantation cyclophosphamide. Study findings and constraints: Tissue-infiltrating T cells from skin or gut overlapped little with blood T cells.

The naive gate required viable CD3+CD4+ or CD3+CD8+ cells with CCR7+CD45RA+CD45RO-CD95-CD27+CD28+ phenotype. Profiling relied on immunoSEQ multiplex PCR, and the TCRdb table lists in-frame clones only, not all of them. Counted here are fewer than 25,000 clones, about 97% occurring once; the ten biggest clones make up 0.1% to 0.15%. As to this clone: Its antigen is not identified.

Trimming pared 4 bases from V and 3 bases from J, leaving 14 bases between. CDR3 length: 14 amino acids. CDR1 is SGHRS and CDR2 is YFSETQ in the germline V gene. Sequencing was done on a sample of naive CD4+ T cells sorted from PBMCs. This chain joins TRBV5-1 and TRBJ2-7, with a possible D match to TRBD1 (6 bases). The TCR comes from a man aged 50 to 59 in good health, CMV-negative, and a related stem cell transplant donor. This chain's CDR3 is CASSQQGGLYEQYF. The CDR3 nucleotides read TGCGCCAGCAGCCAACAGGGCGGCCTCTACGAGCAGTACTTC.